Each of the 30 T cell receptor beta chains below was sequenced from the same sample in a study of cytomegalovirus exposure and HLA in healthy donors. PCR primers comprised 60 Vbeta and 13 Jbeta primers. Libraries were prepared by immunoSEQ multiplex PCR; TCRdb keeps only in-frame clonotypes and omits some of them. This table holds approximately 150,000 clones, around 80% found once. Sequencing was performed on PBMCs. These TCRs come from a man younger than 30 in good health and CMV-seropositive.

The chain recombines TRBV2 with TRBJ2-3, with D maybe TRBD1 (6 bases). The CDR3 is made up of 12 amino acids. The germline V gene has CDR1 SNHLY and CDR2 FYNNEI. V lost 7 bases to trimming and J lost 8 bases, with 13 bases between them. CDR3 coding DNA: TGTGCCAGCACTCGACCGGACAGTACGCAGTATTTT. Translated, it gives CASTRPDSTQYF.

The chain carries TRBV30 and TRBJ2-1, with 12 bases matching TRBD2. There are 15 residues in the CDR3. After removal of 2 bases from V and 6 bases from J, the junction contained 5 bases not matched to a gene. Looked up from germline, CDR1 is GTSNPN and CDR2 is SVGIG (reference sequence). Here the CDR3 reads CAWSFLAGGPNEQFF. CDR3 sequence (DNA): TGTGCCTGGAGTTTCCTAGCGGGAGGGCCCAATGAGCAGTTCTTC.

The chain uses TRBV29-1 and TRBJ1-3; perhaps TRBD1 as D (5 bases). Germline assignment: CDR1 SQVTM and CDR2 ANQGSEA. The CDR3 sequence is 14 residues long. V dropped 4 bases and J dropped 2 bases, with 12 bases sitting between them. CDR3 sequence reads: CSVVLTETGNTIYF. As DNA, the CDR3 is TGCAGCGTTGTTTTGACAGAGACTGGAAACACCATATATTTT.

This chain uses TRBV19 with TRBJ2-5; 10 bases are a match to TRBD2. V lost 6 bases, J lost 2 bases, and 6 bases stayed unmatched. CDR1 and CDR2 (germline): LNHDA, SQIVND (reference sequence). The CDR3 runs to 15 residues. The CDR3: CASRWASGGQETQYF. The CDR3 DNA sequence: TGTGCCAGTAGATGGGCTAGCGGGGGACAAGAGACCCAGTACTTC.

V usage is TRBV11-1 and J usage is TRBJ1-5; D remains unclear. Looked up from germline, CDR1 is SGHAT and CDR2 is FQDESV (reference sequence). CDR3 length equals 13 residues. V gave up 5 bases and J gave up 4 bases, with 9 bases separating them. The CDR3 sequence is CASSPQINQPQHF. In nucleotides, the CDR3 is TGTGCCAGCAGCCCGCAGATTAATCAGCCCCAGCATTTT.

This clone has ten or more counts. The chain couples TRBV2 to TRBJ2-1; D remains ambiguous. Per germline, CDR1 SNHLY and CDR2 FYNNEI. CDR3 size: 12 residues. V was trimmed by 3 bases and J by 12 bases, leaving 12 bases between them. CDR3 residues: CASSDFAGTQFF. CDR3 DNA: TGTGCCAGCAGTGATTTTGCTGGCACGCAGTTCTTC.

This chain links TRBV25-1 with TRBJ1-2; D possibly corresponds to TRBD1 (6 bases). From germline, CDR1 is MGHDK and CDR2 SYGVNS. V lost 10 bases to trimming and J lost 1 base, with 10 bases between them. The CDR3 spans 12 residues. CDR3 in DNA: TGTGCCACCAGGGACAATAACTATGGCTACACCTTC. Its protein is CATRDNNYGYTF.

J is TRBJ2-1 and V is TRBV6-1, with 9 bases that match TRBD1. The CDR3 is 15 amino acids. J gave up 9 bases and V 7 bases, and 13 bases lay outside the gene matches. CDR1 is MNHNS and CDR2 is SASEGT in the germline V gene. DNA for the CDR3: TGTGCCAGCACCACGAGGGACAGGGTCGGTACTGAGCAGTTCTTC. Translation: CASTTRDRVGTEQFF.

The chain couples TRBV29-1 to TRBJ2-1, with 10 bases identical to TRBD2. The trim removed 2 bases at V and 9 bases at J, leaving 7 bases unmatched. Germline values: CDR1 SQVTM, CDR2 ANQGSEA. This CDR3 is built from 14 residues. CDR3 loop: CSVESGRDRLEQFF. In nucleotides, the CDR3 is TGCAGCGTTGAAAGCGGGAGGGATAGGCTTGAGCAGTTCTTC.

The genes are TRBV29-1 and TRBJ1-5, with a tentative D call TRBD1 (5 bases). This CDR3 has 12 residues. V was cut by 6 bases and J by 4 bases, with 10 bases left in between. Germline assignment: CDR1 SQVTM and CDR2 ANQGSEA. The CDR3, as DNA: TGCAGCGTCGCGGGGGGGAATCAGCCCCAGCATTTT. Translated, it gives CSVAGGNQPQHF.

There are a few counts of this clone. The chain recombines TRBV4-1 with TRBJ2-7, with TRBD1 matching 8 bases. The CDR3 is 14 amino acids. V dropped 2 bases and J dropped 4; count of bases not matched to a gene: 4. Per the germline V gene, CDR1 is MGHRA and CDR2 is YSYEKL. CDR3 protein: CASSQNRGSYEQYF. CDR3 coding DNA: TGCGCCAGCAGCCAAAACAGGGGGAGTTACGAGCAGTACTTC.

This clone was counted only a few times. This sequence joins TRBV7-2 and TRBJ2-7; no clear D gene. This CDR3 region has 14 residues. Germline V gene lookup returns CDR1 SGHTA and CDR2 FQGNSA. V was shortened by 5 bases and J by 0 bases, with 11 bases between the two germline ends. The CDR3 reads CASSLILSSYEQYF. CDR3 DNA: TGTGCCAGCAGCCTCATCCTAAGCTCCTACGAGCAGTACTTC.

The chain recombines TRBV30 with TRBJ1-5; D uncertain. The CDR3 length is 13 residues. Germline CDR1 is GTSNPN and CDR2 is SVGIG (reference sequence). With 2 bases removed from V and 6 bases from J, the gap between germline ends came to 11 bases. The CDR3 sequence: CAWSLAGGQPQHF. The CDR3 DNA sequence: TGTGCCTGGAGTCTGGCAGGAGGTCAGCCCCAGCATTTT.

The chain combines TRBV7-6 with TRBJ2-1, with a weak D call TRBD2 (6 bases). Germline CDR1 reads SGHVS; CDR2 reads FNYEAQ. This CDR3 has 13 amino acids. V lost 5 bases to trimming and J lost 7 bases, with 12 bases between them. For the CDR3, the DNA is TGTGCCAGCAGCGGGACTGCGTCGAATGAGCAGTTCTTC. Residues: CASSGTASNEQFF.

This clone was seen more than once but under ten times. The chain is built from TRBV7-9 and TRBJ1-2; 10 positions match TRBD1. Trimming took 5 bases from V and 7 from J; bases not matched to a gene: 13. Looked up from germline, CDR1 is SEHNR and CDR2 is FQNEAQ (reference sequence). The CDR3 spans 16 residues. CDR3 protein: CASSHGTGALFGGYTF. The DNA for the CDR3 is TGTGCCAGCAGCCATGGGACAGGGGCGCTGTTCGGTGGCTACACCTTC.

V gene TRBV6-5 combines with J gene TRBJ1-2, with TRBD1 as a possible D gene (5 bases). Between the trimmed V and J ends, which lost 7 bases and 4 bases, there was a span of 13 bases. CDR1 is MNHEY and CDR2 is SVGAGI in the germline V gene. The CDR3 extends over 13 amino acids. For the CDR3, the DNA is TGTGCCAGCATAGGGACTTCAGGCTATGGCTACACCTTC. Translating it yields CASIGTSGYGYTF.

The chain recombines TRBV5-1 with TRBJ1-2, with D perhaps matching TRBD1 (5 bases). V dropped 3 bases and J dropped 3 bases, with 15 bases sitting between them. This CDR3 comprises 15 residues. Germline loops: CDR1 SGHRS, CDR2 YFSETQ. The CDR3 region is CASSWEGRLDYGYTF. Here the CDR3 DNA reads TGCGCCAGCAGCTGGGAGGGACGGCTCGACTATGGCTACACCTTC.

The V call is TRBV7-6, the J call TRBJ2-5; D is undetermined. V dropped 4 bases and J dropped 4 bases, with 16 bases sitting between them. This CDR3 has 15 amino acids. CDR1 and CDR2 from the germline V gene are SGHVS and FNYEAQ. Written as DNA, the CDR3 is TGTGCCAGCAGCTCGAGGCCCCCCGGCGGAGAGACCCAGTACTTC. This encodes CASSSRPPGGETQYF. The complete variable domain, with remaining parts taken from reference TRBV7-6 and TRBJ2-5, reads GAGVSQSPRYKVTKRGQDVALRCDPISGHVSLYWYRQALGQGPEFLTYFNYEAQQDKSGLPNDRFSAERPEGSISTLTIQRTEQRDSAMYRCASSSRPPGGETQYFGPGTRLLVL.

The chain carries TRBV5-8 and TRBJ1-1, with 9 bases fitting TRBD1. The CDR3 runs to 14 residues. The V gene's germline CDR1 is SGHTS and CDR2 YDEGEE. The V and J ends lost 5 bases and 4 bases, in that order; junction bases with no gene match: 6. The CDR3 region is CASRMRDRVTEAFF. The CDR3 nucleotides are TGTGCCAGCAGGATGCGGGACAGGGTCACTGAAGCTTTCTTT.

The chain has TRBV7-9 and TRBJ2-3; 8 bases line up with TRBD1. Germline V gene sequence: CDR1 SEHNR, CDR2 FQNEAQ (reference sequence). This CDR3 comprises 16 residues. The V gene end was trimmed by 6 bases and the J gene end by 5 bases; junction bases not matched to a gene: 13. CDR3 residues: CASRNTTRGHEDTQYF. CDR3 in DNA: TGTGCCAGCAGAAATACCACCAGGGGGCATGAAGATACGCAGTATTTT.

The chain uses TRBV5-1 and TRBJ2-2; 7 bases fit TRBD2. J was trimmed by 11 bases and V by 4 bases; bases with no gene match: 20. Germline V CDR1 and CDR2: SGHRS, YFSETQ. This CDR3 has 17 amino acids. The DNA of the CDR3 is TGCGCCAGCAGCGCCTGGGTTAGTGCGGGAGCTCCTGGCGAGCTGTTTTTT. Its protein product is CASSAWVSAGAPGELFF.

This clone showed up just a few times. The chain joins TRBV10-3 to TRBJ2-7, with D possibly TRBD1 on 5 matching bases. The CDR3 runs 16 residues. Trimming removed 0 bases at V and 2 bases at J, with 14 bases between. In germline, CDR1 is ENHRY, CDR2 SYGVKD. The CDR3 DNA reads as TGTGCCATCAGTGAGTCGAATACAGGTGGGACCTACGAGCAGTACTTC. Its protein is CAISESNTGGTYEQYF.

This clone was seen a single time. This rearrangement joins TRBV19 to TRBJ2-3; weak D call: TRBD1 (5 bases). The CDR3 has 12 residues. Trimming removed 5 bases from V and 6 bases from J, with 9 bases in between. The germline CDR1 and CDR2 sequences are LNHDA and SQIVND (reference sequence). The chain's CDR3 is CASSLGRDTQYF. The CDR3 DNA is TGTGCCAGTAGTCTGGGGCGGGATACGCAGTATTTT. The full variable domain, rest sourced from reference TRBV19 and TRBJ2-3, is DGGITQSPKYLFRKEGQNVTLSCEQNLNHDAMYWYRQDPGQGLRLIYYSQIVNDFQKGDIAEGYSVSREKKESFPLTVTSAQKNPTAFYLCASSLGRDTQYFGPGTRLTVL.

This clone occurred a few times. V usage is TRBV7-9 and J usage is TRBJ1-3; no definite D call. This CDR3 spans 17 amino acids. Trimming removed 5 bases from V and 3 bases from J, with 20 bases in between. Germline-derived CDR1 and CDR2 are SEHNR and FQNEAQ (reference sequence). The CDR3 protein is CASSPLSPRLFGNTIYF. The CDR3 DNA is TGTGCCAGCAGCCCCCTGTCCCCCAGGTTGTTTGGAAACACCATATATTTT.

The chain has TRBV18 and TRBJ2-7, with 11 bases lining up with TRBD2. The CDR3 sequence is 15 residues long. In germline, CDR1 is KGHSH, CDR2 LQKENI. Trimming removed 1 base from V and 7 bases from J; junction bases left unmatched: 6. CDR3 region: CASSPRVLAGDEQYF. CDR3 in DNA: TGTGCCAGCTCACCACGCGTACTAGCGGGAGATGAGCAGTACTTC.

This chain joins TRBV30 and TRBJ2-5, with D unclear. V lost 3 bases to trimming and J lost 5 bases, with 4 bases between them. This CDR3 comprises 10 residues. Germline V gene lookup returns CDR1 GTSNPN and CDR2 SVGIG (reference sequence). This CDR3 is CAWSIETQYF. CDR3 nucleotides: TGTGCCTGGAGCATCGAGACCCAGTACTTC.

Regarding this clone: Distinct nucleotide sequences in the sample also encode this CDR3. CDR3 DNA: TGTGCCAGCAGCCAAGATTGGCAGGGTAATCAGCCCCAGCATTTT. This sequence encodes CASSQDWQGNQPQHF. This rearrangement joins TRBV4-2 to TRBJ1-5; the D gene is possibly TRBD1 (5 bases). The germline V gene has CDR1 LGHNA and CDR2 YNFKEQ. Trimming cost V 0 bases and J 4 bases, with 10 bases left between them. The CDR3 has 15 residues.

The CDR3 region has the DNA TGTGCCAGCAGTTCCGGGACAGGGAGGCTCGAGCAGTACTTC. This sequence encodes CASSSGTGRLEQYF. The V call is TRBV7-9, the J call TRBJ2-7; 9 nucleotides line up with TRBD1. Trimming cost V 6 bases and J 6 bases; bases outside gene matches: 9. The CDR3 has 14 residues. Germline-derived CDR1 and CDR2 are SEHNR and FQNEAQ (reference sequence).

This sequence joins TRBV19 and TRBJ2-1; D is possibly TRBD1 (6 bases). In germline, CDR1 is LNHDA, CDR2 SQIVND (reference sequence). The CDR3 consists of 15 residues. Deletions cut 0 bases from V and 7 bases from J, with 13 bases between. CDR3 DNA sequence: TGTGCCAGTAGTATAGAATCGGCAGGGGTAAATGAGCAGTTCTTC. It codes for CASSIESAGVNEQFF.

The chain links TRBV30 to TRBJ1-2, with 12 bases matching TRBD1. Germline V gene data show CDR1 as GTSNPN and CDR2 as SVGIG (reference sequence). After removal of 1 base from V and 7 bases from J, the junction contained 4 bases not matched to a gene. The CDR3 has 14 residues. The chain's CDR3 is CAWSAGTGGRGYTF. CDR3 DNA: TGTGCCTGGAGTGCAGGGACAGGGGGCCGTGGCTACACCTTC.